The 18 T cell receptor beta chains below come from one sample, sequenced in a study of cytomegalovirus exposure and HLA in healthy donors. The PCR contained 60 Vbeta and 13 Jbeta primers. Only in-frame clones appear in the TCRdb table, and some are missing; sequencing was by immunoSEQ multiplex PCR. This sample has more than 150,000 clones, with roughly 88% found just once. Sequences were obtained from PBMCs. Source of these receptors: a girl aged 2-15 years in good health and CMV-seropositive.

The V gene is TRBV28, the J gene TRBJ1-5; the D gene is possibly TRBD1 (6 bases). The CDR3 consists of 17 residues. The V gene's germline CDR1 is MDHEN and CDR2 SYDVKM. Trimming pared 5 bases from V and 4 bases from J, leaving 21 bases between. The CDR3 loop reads CASSPKGFRGANQPQHF. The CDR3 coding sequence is TGTGCCAGCAGTCCAAAAGGGTTCAGGGGTGCTAATCAGCCCCAGCATTTT.

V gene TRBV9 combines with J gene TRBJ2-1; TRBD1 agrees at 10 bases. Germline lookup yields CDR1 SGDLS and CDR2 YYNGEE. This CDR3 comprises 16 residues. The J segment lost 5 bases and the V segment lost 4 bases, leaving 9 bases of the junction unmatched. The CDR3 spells CASSQGQGGLDNEQFF. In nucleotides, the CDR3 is TGTGCCAGCAGCCAAGGACAGGGGGGCCTGGACAATGAGCAGTTCTTC.

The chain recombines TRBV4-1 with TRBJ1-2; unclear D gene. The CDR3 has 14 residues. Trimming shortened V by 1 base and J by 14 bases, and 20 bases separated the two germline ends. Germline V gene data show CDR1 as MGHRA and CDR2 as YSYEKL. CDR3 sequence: CASSQAPEARRRTF. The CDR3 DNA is TGCGCCAGCAGCCAAGCACCGGAGGCCCGAAGAAGAACCTTC.

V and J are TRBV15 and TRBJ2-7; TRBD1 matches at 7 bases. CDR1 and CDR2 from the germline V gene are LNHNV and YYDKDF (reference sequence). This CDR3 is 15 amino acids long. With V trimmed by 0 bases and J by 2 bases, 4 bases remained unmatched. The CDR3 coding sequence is TGTGCCACCAGCAGAGAGAAGGGGGCGGCCTACGAGCAGTACTTC. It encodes CATSREKGAAYEQYF.

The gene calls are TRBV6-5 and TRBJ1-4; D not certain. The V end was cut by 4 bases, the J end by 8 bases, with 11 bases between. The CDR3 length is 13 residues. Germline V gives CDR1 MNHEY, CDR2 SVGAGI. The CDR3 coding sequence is TGTGCCAGCAGTTCAAGGGAGCAGGAAAAACTGTTTTTT. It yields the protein CASSSREQEKLFF.

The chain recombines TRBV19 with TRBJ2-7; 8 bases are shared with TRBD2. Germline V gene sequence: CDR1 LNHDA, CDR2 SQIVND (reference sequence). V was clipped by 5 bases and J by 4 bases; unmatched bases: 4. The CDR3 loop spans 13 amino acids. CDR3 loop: CASSPGLGYEQYF. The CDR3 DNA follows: TGTGCCAGTAGTCCGGGACTAGGGTACGAGCAGTACTTC.

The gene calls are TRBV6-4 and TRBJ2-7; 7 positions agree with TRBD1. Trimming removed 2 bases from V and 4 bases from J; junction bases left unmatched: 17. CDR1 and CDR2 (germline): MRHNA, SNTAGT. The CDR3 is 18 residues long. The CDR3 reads CASSDPFPRDSFGYEQYF. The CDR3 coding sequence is TGTGCCAGCAGTGACCCCTTTCCCCGGGACAGCTTTGGGTACGAGCAGTACTTC.

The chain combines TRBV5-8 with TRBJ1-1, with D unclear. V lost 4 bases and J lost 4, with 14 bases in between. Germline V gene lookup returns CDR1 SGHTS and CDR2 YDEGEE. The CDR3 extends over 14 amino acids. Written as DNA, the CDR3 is TGTGCCAGCAGCCCACTTATTAAGAGCACTGAAGCTTTCTTT. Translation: CASSPLIKSTEAFF.

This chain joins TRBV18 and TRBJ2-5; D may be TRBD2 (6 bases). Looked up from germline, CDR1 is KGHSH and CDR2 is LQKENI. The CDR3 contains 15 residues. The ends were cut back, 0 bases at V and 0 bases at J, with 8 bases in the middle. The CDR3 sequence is CASSPPAGYQETQYF. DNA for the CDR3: TGTGCCAGCTCACCACCGGCGGGGTACCAAGAGACCCAGTACTTC.

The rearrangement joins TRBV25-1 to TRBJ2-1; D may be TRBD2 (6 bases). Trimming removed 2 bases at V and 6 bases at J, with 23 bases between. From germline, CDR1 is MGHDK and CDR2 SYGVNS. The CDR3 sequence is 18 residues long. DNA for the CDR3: TGTGCCAGCAGTGAAGGAGGAAGGGCGGGATCTCCTAGCAATGAGCAGTTCTTC. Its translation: CASSEGGRAGSPSNEQFF.

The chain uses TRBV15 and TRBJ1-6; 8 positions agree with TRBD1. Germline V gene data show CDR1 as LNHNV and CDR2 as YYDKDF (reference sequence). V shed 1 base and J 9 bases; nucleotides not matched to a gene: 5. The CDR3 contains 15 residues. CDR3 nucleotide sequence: TGTGCCACCAGCAGAGTACCACAGGGGGGTTCACCCCTCCACTTT. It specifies CATSRVPQGGSPLHF.

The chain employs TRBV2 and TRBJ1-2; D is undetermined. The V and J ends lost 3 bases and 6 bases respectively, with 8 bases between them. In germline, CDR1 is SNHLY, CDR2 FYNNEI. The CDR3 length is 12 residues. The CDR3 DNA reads TGTGCCAGCAGTGATCCCCCGGATGGCTACACCTTC. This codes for CASSDPPDGYTF.

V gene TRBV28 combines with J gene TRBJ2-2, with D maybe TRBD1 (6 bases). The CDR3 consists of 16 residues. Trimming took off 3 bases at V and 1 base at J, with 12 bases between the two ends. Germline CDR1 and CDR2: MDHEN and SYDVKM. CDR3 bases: TGTGCCAGCAGTTTCTCACTGACAGGGAACACCGGGGAGCTGTTTTTT. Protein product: CASSFSLTGNTGELFF.

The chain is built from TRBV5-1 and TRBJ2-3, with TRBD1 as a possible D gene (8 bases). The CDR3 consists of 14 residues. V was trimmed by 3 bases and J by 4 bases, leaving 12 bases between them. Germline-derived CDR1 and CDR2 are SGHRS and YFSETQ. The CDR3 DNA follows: TGCGCCAGCAGCTGGACAGGGAGGGCAGATACGCAGTATTTT. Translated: CASSWTGRADTQYF.

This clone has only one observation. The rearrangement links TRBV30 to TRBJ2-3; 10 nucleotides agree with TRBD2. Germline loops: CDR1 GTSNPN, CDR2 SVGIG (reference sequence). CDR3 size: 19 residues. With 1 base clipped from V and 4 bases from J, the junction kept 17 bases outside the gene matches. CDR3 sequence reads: CAWSAPAGGLRPPPDTQYF. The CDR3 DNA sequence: TGTGCCTGGAGTGCCCCAGCGGGGGGGCTTCGGCCCCCCCCAGATACGCAGTATTTT.

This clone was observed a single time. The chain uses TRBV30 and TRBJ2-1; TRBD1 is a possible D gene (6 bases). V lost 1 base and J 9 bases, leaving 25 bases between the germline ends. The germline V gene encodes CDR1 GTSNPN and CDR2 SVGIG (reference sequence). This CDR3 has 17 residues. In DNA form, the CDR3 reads TGTGCCTGGAGTGCCCCCGGATTACAGGGTACCTCTGTTGAGCAGTTCTTC. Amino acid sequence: CAWSAPGLQGTSVEQFF.

CDR3 sequence: CASSTTGGISYEQYF. CDR3 DNA sequence: TGTGCCAGCAGCACCACGGGGGGTATCTCCTACGAGCAGTACTTC. V is TRBV11-2 and J is TRBJ2-7; 7 nucleotides match TRBD2. Germline V gene data show CDR1 as SGHAT and CDR2 as FQNNGV. V lost 5 bases to trimming and J lost 0 bases; unmatched junction nucleotides: 7. The CDR3 extends over 15 amino acids.

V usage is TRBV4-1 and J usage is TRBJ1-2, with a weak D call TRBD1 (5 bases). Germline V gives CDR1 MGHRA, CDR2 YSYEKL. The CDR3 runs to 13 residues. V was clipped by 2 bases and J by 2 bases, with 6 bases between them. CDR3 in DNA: TGCGCCAGCAGCCAACAGGGCAACTATGGCTACACCTTC. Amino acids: CASSQQGNYGYTF.